These T cell receptor beta chains were read from a single sample in a study of quantifying T cell responses using KT2 cells. TCRdb re-analysed the UMI-ligation and nested PCR reads in MiXCR, keeping a single row per CDR3 protein. The sample gives roughly 51,000 distinct CDR3 sequences, about 12% of which show up once; about 9.7% is in the top ten. Sequencing was done on a sample of PBMCs spiked with cells of the T cell clone KT2. All receptors come from a human donor. CDR3s leave out the opening cysteine and the closing phenylalanine or tryptophan. Fields, in order: CDR3 protein, clone size, CDR3 length, V gene. Not every row has a clone size; where given, it reads once, few, many or a size class.

CDR3 protein: ASSGAGQGAIFAEAF
clone size: .
CDR3 length: 15
V gene: TRBV11-2

CDR3 protein: ASSSGFYEQY
clone size: .
CDR3 length: 10
V gene: TRBV12-3/TRBV12-4

CDR3 protein: SVARTAGNTIY
clone size: few
CDR3 length: 11
V gene: TRBV29-1

CDR3 protein: ASTPEGGAYYGYT
clone size: .
CDR3 length: 13
V gene: TRBV12-3/TRBV12-4

CDR3 protein: ASSKKLAETQY
clone size: .
CDR3 length: 11
V gene: TRBV21-1

CDR3 protein: ASSPGLATYEQY
clone size: few
CDR3 length: 12
V gene: TRBV11-2

CDR3 protein: ACQRGTDGAEQY
clone size: few
CDR3 length: 12
V gene: TRBV2

CDR3 protein: ASSSTGSGNTIY
clone size: .
CDR3 length: 12
V gene: TRBV7-9

CDR3 protein: ASSLRSGPGSSTDTQY
clone size: .
CDR3 length: 16
V gene: TRBV12-3/TRBV12-4

CDR3 protein: ASTELGQISYNEQF
clone size: .
CDR3 length: 14
V gene: TRBV6-1

CDR3 protein: ASSDGGGTGELF
clone size: .
CDR3 length: 12
V gene: TRBV6-7

CDR3 protein: ASSQDHGVSGGYEQY
clone size: .
CDR3 length: 15
V gene: TRBV4-2

CDR3 protein: SAEGLGVETQY
clone size: many
CDR3 length: 11
V gene: TRBV20-1

CDR3 protein: ASSSPTRSGNTIY
clone size: .
CDR3 length: 13
V gene: TRBV6-5

CDR3 protein: ASSSSSNVWAEAF
clone size: many
CDR3 length: 13
V gene: TRBV5-1